These T cell receptor beta chains were read from a single sample in a study of shared clonotypes between healthy human individuals. This table comes from immunoSEQ multiplex PCR, and its TCRdb copy is limited to in-frame clones, with some not included. This table has over a million clones, approximately 76% appearing once. Sequenced: memory CD4+ T cells sorted from blood. The origin of the receptors is a man aged 18 to 30 in good health. Each CDR3 is given with its conserved first and last residue. D genes are given only for firm matches. Only some rows state a clone size, as once, few, many or a class for expanded clones.

D gene: -; J gene: TRBJ2-7; CDR3 length: 15; clone size: -; V gene: TRBV5-6; CDR3 protein: CASSSLYRETYEQYF; CDR3 DNA: TGTGCCAGCAGCTCACTTTACAGGGAGACCTACGAGCAGTACTTC
D gene: TRBD1; J gene: TRBJ2-7; CDR3 length: 12; clone size: -; V gene: TRBV10-3; CDR3 protein: CAITGTGDEQYF; CDR3 DNA: TGTGCCATCACGGGGACAGGAGACGAGCAGTACTTC
D gene: -; J gene: TRBJ1-2; CDR3 length: 14; clone size: -; V gene: TRBV7-2; CDR3 protein: CASSLVGSDYGYTF; CDR3 DNA: TGTGCCAGCAGCTTAGTCGGGTCAGACTATGGCTACACCTTC
D gene: -; J gene: TRBJ2-7; CDR3 length: 15; clone size: -; V gene: TRBV6-5; CDR3 protein: CASSPIDRDGYEQYF; CDR3 DNA: TGTGCCAGCAGTCCAATCGACCGGGACGGCTACGAGCAGTACTTC
D gene: TRBD1; J gene: TRBJ2-7; CDR3 length: 16; clone size: -; V gene: TRBV5-1; CDR3 protein: CASSLQIGTGFYEQYF; CDR3 DNA: TGCGCCAGCAGCTTACAGATCGGGACAGGTTTCTACGAGCAGTACTTC
D gene: TRBD1; J gene: TRBJ2-7; CDR3 length: 16; clone size: -; V gene: TRBV19; CDR3 protein: CASSNSGTAPNYEQYF; CDR3 DNA: TGTGCCAGTAGTAACTCCGGGACAGCCCCAAACTACGAGCAGTACTTC
D gene: -; J gene: TRBJ2-5; CDR3 length: 14; clone size: many; V gene: TRBV5-1; CDR3 protein: CASSLAPAVETQYF; CDR3 DNA: TGCGCCAGCAGCTTGGCCCCAGCGGTAGAGACCCAGTACTTC
D gene: TRBD1; J gene: TRBJ2-2; CDR3 length: 14; clone size: -; V gene: TRBV5-4; CDR3 protein: CASSPSRQGWELFF; CDR3 DNA: TGTGCCAGCAGCCCGAGTCGACAGGGCTGGGAGCTGTTTTTT
D gene: TRBD1; J gene: TRBJ1-2; CDR3 length: 14; clone size: -; V gene: TRBV19; CDR3 protein: CASHSDRGGRGYTF; CDR3 DNA: TGTGCCAGCCACTCGGACAGGGGCGGTAGAGGCTACACCTTC
D gene: -; J gene: TRBJ2-7; CDR3 length: 13; clone size: few; V gene: TRBV28; CDR3 protein: CASSSGSTYEQYF; CDR3 DNA: TGTGCCAGCAGTTCCGGCAGCACCTACGAGCAGTACTTC
D gene: TRBD1; J gene: TRBJ2-2; CDR3 length: 16; clone size: -; V gene: TRBV13; CDR3 protein: CASSSTGGENTGELFF; CDR3 DNA: TGTGCCAGCAGCTCCACAGGGGGCGAGAACACCGGGGAGCTGTTTTTT
D gene: -; J gene: TRBJ2-7; CDR3 length: 15; clone size: -; V gene: TRBV5-6; CDR3 protein: CASNYDRQFPYEQYF; CDR3 DNA: TGTGCCAGCAACTATGATAGACAGTTTCCCTACGAGCAGTACTTC
D gene: -; J gene: TRBJ2-1; CDR3 length: 13; clone size: once; V gene: TRBV4-2; CDR3 protein: CASSQDEGREQFF; CDR3 DNA: TGTGCCAGCAGCCAAGACGAGGGGCGTGAGCAGTTCTTC
D gene: -; J gene: TRBJ1-2; CDR3 length: 20; clone size: -; V gene: TRBV6-1; CDR3 protein: CASSENPRGTRGETLYGYTF; CDR3 DNA: TGTGCCAGCAGTGAAAACCCGCGAGGGACCCGCGGGGAAACCCTCTATGGCTACACCTTC
D gene: -; J gene: TRBJ1-4; CDR3 length: 14; clone size: -; V gene: TRBV18; CDR3 protein: CASSRQSTNEKLFF; CDR3 DNA: TGTGCCAGCTCACGACAGAGCACTAATGAAAAACTGTTTTTT
D gene: -; J gene: TRBJ1-5; CDR3 length: 15; clone size: few; V gene: TRBV6-5; CDR3 protein: CASKDDSLSNQPQHF; CDR3 DNA: TGTGCCAGCAAAGACGACAGTCTTAGCAATCAGCCCCAGCATTTT
D gene: -; J gene: TRBJ1-1; CDR3 length: 17; clone size: -; V gene: TRBV7-9; CDR3 protein: CASSLREVGRIKGSAFF; CDR3 DNA: TGTGCCAGCAGCCTCCGAGAAGTCGGGCGAATCAAGGGGAGCGCTTTCTTT
D gene: -; J gene: TRBJ2-7; CDR3 length: 13; clone size: -; V gene: TRBV6-4; CDR3 protein: CASSRTVTYEQYF; CDR3 DNA: TGTGCCAGCAGTAGGACTGTCACCTACGAGCAGTACTTC
D gene: -; J gene: TRBJ2-7; CDR3 length: 15; clone size: -; V gene: TRBV10-2; CDR3 protein: CASSEEGGKSYEQYF; CDR3 DNA: TGCGCCAGCAGTGAGGAGGGGGGGAAGTCCTACGAGCAGTACTTC
D gene: -; J gene: TRBJ2-7; CDR3 length: 12; clone size: -; V gene: TRBV10-3; CDR3 protein: CATGPRDYEQYF; CDR3 DNA: TGTGCCACGGGTCCCAGGGACTACGAGCAGTACTTC
D gene: -; J gene: TRBJ2-2; CDR3 length: 12; clone size: -; V gene: TRBV6-1; CDR3 protein: CASSEAGPLMFF; CDR3 DNA: TGTGCCAGCAGTGAAGCTGGACCTCTAATGTTTTTT
D gene: -; J gene: TRBJ1-2; CDR3 length: 15; clone size: -; V gene: TRBV6-6; CDR3 protein: CASSYPEGSSYGYTF; CDR3 DNA: TGTGCCAGCAGTTACCCGGAGGGTTCTTCCTATGGCTACACCTTC
D gene: -; J gene: TRBJ1-1; CDR3 length: 13; clone size: -; V gene: TRBV7-3; CDR3 protein: CASSSREGTEAFF; CDR3 DNA: TGTGCCAGCAGCTCGAGGGAAGGGACTGAAGCTTTCTTT
D gene: -; J gene: TRBJ2-5; CDR3 length: 15; clone size: -; V gene: TRBV30; CDR3 protein: CAWSTGGTDQETQYF; CDR3 DNA: TGTGCCTGGAGTACGGGGGGCACAGACCAAGAGACCCAGTACTTC
D gene: -; J gene: TRBJ2-7; CDR3 length: 13; clone size: -; V gene: TRBV7-9; CDR3 protein: CASSLARDYEQYF; CDR3 DNA: TGTGCCAGCAGCTTAGCCCGAGACTACGAGCAGTACTTC
D gene: -; J gene: TRBJ1-2; CDR3 length: 17; clone size: once; V gene: TRBV5-5; CDR3 protein: CASSPGAWDTRNYGYTF; CDR3 DNA: TGTGCCAGCAGCCCTGGTGCGTGGGACACTAGAAACTATGGCTACACCTTC
D gene: -; J gene: TRBJ2-1; CDR3 length: 15; clone size: few; V gene: TRBV19; CDR3 protein: CASSIDSTEYNEQFF; CDR3 DNA: TGTGCCAGTAGTATAGATTCGACAGAGTACAATGAGCAGTTCTTC
D gene: -; J gene: TRBJ2-5; CDR3 length: 14; clone size: -; V gene: TRBV7-6; CDR3 protein: CASSFSGGRETQYF; CDR3 DNA: TGTGCCAGCAGCTTTTCAGGAGGCCGGGAGACCCAGTACTTC
D gene: TRBD1; J gene: TRBJ1-2; CDR3 length: 15; clone size: -; V gene: TRBV2; CDR3 protein: CASSADDRGVYGYTF; CDR3 DNA: TGTGCCAGCAGCGCCGACGACAGGGGTGTCTATGGCTACACCTTC
D gene: -; J gene: TRBJ2-3; CDR3 length: 16; clone size: -; V gene: TRBV7-2; CDR3 protein: CASSLVAVSLGHTQYF; CDR3 DNA: TGTGCCAGCAGCTTAGTAGCGGTTTCGCTCGGGCATACGCAGTATTTT
D gene: TRBD2; J gene: TRBJ2-5; CDR3 length: 15; clone size: -; V gene: TRBV7-7; CDR3 protein: CASSFGRGGVETQYF; CDR3 DNA: TGTGCTAGCAGCTTCGGGCGGGGGGGTGTCGAGACCCAGTACTTC
D gene: TRBD1; J gene: TRBJ1-6; CDR3 length: 14; clone size: -; V gene: TRBV7-2; CDR3 protein: CASSRGTGGTPLHF; CDR3 DNA: TGTGCCAGCAGCCGGGGGACAGGGGGCACACCCCTCCACTTT
D gene: -; J gene: TRBJ2-7; CDR3 length: 15; clone size: once; V gene: TRBV11-2; CDR3 protein: CASSLLGTSSYEQYF; CDR3 DNA: TGTGCCAGCAGCTTACTAGGGACGTCCAGCTACGAGCAGTACTTC
D gene: -; J gene: TRBJ2-7; CDR3 length: 15; clone size: -; V gene: TRBV7-2; CDR3 protein: CASSARVGTAYEQYF; CDR3 DNA: TGTGCCAGCAGCGCCCGGGTGGGTACCGCCTACGAGCAGTACTTC
D gene: -; J gene: TRBJ2-3; CDR3 length: 14; clone size: -; V gene: TRBV27; CDR3 protein: CASSGGRGTDTQYF; CDR3 DNA: TGTGCCAGCAGTGGGGGGCGAGGCACAGATACGCAGTATTTT
D gene: -; J gene: TRBJ2-4; CDR3 length: 13; clone size: -; V gene: TRBV9; CDR3 protein: CASSEGPDLIQYF; CDR3 DNA: TGTGCCAGCAGCGAGGGACCGGATCTCATTCAGTACTTC
D gene: -; J gene: TRBJ1-3; CDR3 length: 16; clone size: once; V gene: TRBV6-6; CDR3 protein: CASRLSRGGSGNTIYF; CDR3 DNA: TGTGCCAGCAGACTAAGCCGCGGTGGGTCTGGAAACACCATATATTTT
D gene: -; J gene: TRBJ1-1; CDR3 length: 13; clone size: -; V gene: TRBV10-2; CDR3 protein: CASSENSYTEAFF; CDR3 DNA: TGCGCCAGCAGTGAAAACAGTTACACTGAAGCTTTCTTT
D gene: -; J gene: TRBJ1-3; CDR3 length: 17; clone size: -; V gene: TRBV21-1; CDR3 protein: CASSKRGPGPDRNTIYF; CDR3 DNA: TGTGCCAGCAGCAAGCGGGGTCCAGGGCCCGACAGAAACACCATATATTTT
D gene: -; J gene: TRBJ2-2; CDR3 length: 16; clone size: -; V gene: TRBV18; CDR3 protein: CASSPIRGATTGELFF; CDR3 DNA: TGTGCCAGCTCACCTATCCGGGGGGCGACCACCGGGGAGCTGTTTTTT
D gene: -; J gene: TRBJ2-5; CDR3 length: 14; clone size: few; V gene: TRBV6-5; CDR3 protein: CASSYKWGEETQYF; CDR3 DNA: TGTGCCAGCAGTTATAAGTGGGGGGAAGAGACCCAGTACTTC
D gene: -; J gene: TRBJ2-5; CDR3 length: 13; clone size: -; V gene: TRBV7-8; CDR3 protein: CASSSPWGETQYF; CDR3 DNA: TGTGCCAGCAGCTCTCCCTGGGGAGAGACCCAGTACTTC
D gene: -; J gene: TRBJ2-3; CDR3 length: 12; clone size: -; V gene: TRBV2; CDR3 protein: CASVYGTDTQYF; CDR3 DNA: TGTGCCAGCGTCTATGGCACAGATACGCAGTATTTT
D gene: TRBD2; J gene: TRBJ2-2; CDR3 length: 14; clone size: -; V gene: TRBV7-2; CDR3 protein: CASSSGRASGELFF; CDR3 DNA: TGTGCCAGCAGTAGCGGGAGGGCTTCCGGGGAGCTGTTTTTT